The 23 T cell receptor beta chains below all came from one sample that was sequenced in a study of cytomegalovirus exposure and HLA in healthy donors. PCR employed 60 Vbeta and 13 Jbeta primers. The repertoire was sequenced with immunoSEQ multiplex PCR; TCRdb's copy has only in-frame clones and lacks some. The sample records fewer than 110,000 clones, around 80% being singletons. The material sequenced was PBMCs. Every receptor here comes from a woman aged 18-30 years in good health and CMV-seropositive.

The V gene is TRBV4-1, the J gene TRBJ2-2, with 15 bases fitting TRBD2. The CDR3 has 17 residues. Germline lookup yields CDR1 MGHRA and CDR2 YSYEKL. Trimming cost V 4 bases and J 4 bases; bases outside gene matches: 4. The CDR3 DNA sequence: TGCGCCAGCAGCCGGGAGGGACTAGCGGGGGGCACCGGGGAGCTGTTTTTT. Its translation: CASSREGLAGGTGELFF.

This chain joins TRBV6-6 and TRBJ1-2; no firm D call. V lost 2 bases, J lost 6 bases, and 10 bases lay in between. Germline V gene lookup returns CDR1 MNHNY and CDR2 SVGAGI (reference sequence). The CDR3 runs 13 residues. The DNA for the CDR3 is TGTGCCAGCAGTTACGAGGGAGTCGATGGCTACACCTTC. It translates to CASSYEGVDGYTF.

The chain links TRBV9 to TRBJ2-2; D unresolved. The CDR3 has 13 residues. V dropped 2 bases and J dropped 5 bases, with 7 bases sitting between them. CDR1 is SGDLS, CDR2 YYNGEE, per germline. The DNA of the CDR3 is TGTGCCAGCAGCGTCTCTGTGACCGGGGAGCTGTTTTTT. Amino acids: CASSVSVTGELFF.

The V gene is TRBV28, the J gene TRBJ1-5; TRBD1 agrees at 10 bases. The CDR3 spans 15 residues. With V trimmed by 7 bases and J by 7 bases, 10 bases remained unmatched. Per germline, CDR1 MDHEN and CDR2 SYDVKM. As DNA, the CDR3 is TGTGCCAGCAAAGAACGACAGGGGGCAAGGCAGCCCCAGCATTTT. This translates into CASKERQGARQPQHF.

This clone was counted a few times. The V gene is TRBV28, the J gene TRBJ2-5; D possibly corresponds to TRBD2 (6 bases). The CDR3 consists of 17 residues. Germline CDR1 MDHEN, CDR2 SYDVKM. The V end lost 5 bases, the J end lost 0 bases, and 19 bases lay between the germline ends. CDR3 sequence reads: CASSALGRDGYQETQYF. CDR3 in DNA: TGTGCCAGCAGTGCCCTGGGGCGGGATGGGTACCAAGAGACCCAGTACTTC.

This sequence joins TRBV7-9 and TRBJ2-5, with D possibly TRBD2 on 6 matching bases. The germline CDR1 and CDR2 sequences are SEHNR and FQNEAQ (reference sequence). V gave up 5 bases and J gave up 1 base, with 14 bases separating them. The CDR3 extends over 15 amino acids. The CDR3 spells CASSHGRGLQETQYF. The CDR3 bases are TGTGCCAGCAGCCACGGGAGAGGACTCCAAGAGACCCAGTACTTC.

The chain joins TRBV7-2 to TRBJ1-5; D perhaps matches TRBD1 (6 bases). Per germline, CDR1 SGHTA and CDR2 FQGNSA. This CDR3 has 17 amino acids. Deletions cut 1 base from V and 0 bases from J, with 13 bases between. CDR3: CASSLGGQKDSNQPQHF. Written as DNA, the CDR3 is TGTGCCAGCAGCTTAGGAGGACAGAAGGATAGCAATCAGCCCCAGCATTTT.

The chain recombines TRBV11-2 with TRBJ1-2; tentatively, D is TRBD1 (5 bases). CDR3 size: 17 residues. Germline CDR1 reads SGHAT; CDR2 reads FQNNGV. With 5 bases removed from V and 4 bases from J, the gap between germline ends came to 23 bases. For the CDR3, the DNA is TGTGCCAGCAGCCCCGAGGCATGGGCAGGGAAATTCTATGGCTACACCTTC. Protein: CASSPEAWAGKFYGYTF.

The rearrangement uses TRBV5-1 and TRBJ2-5; TRBD1 agrees at 8 bases. The CDR3 is 16 amino acids. The trim removed 0 bases at V and 5 bases at J, leaving 9 bases unmatched. Germline assignment: CDR1 SGHRS and CDR2 YFSETQ. CDR3 coding DNA: TGCGCCAGCAGCTTGGGTGGACAGGGTTTCATGGAGACCCAGTACTTC. Its protein is CASSLGGQGFMETQYF.

The CDR3 sequence: CASSIQQPEGYGYTF. CDR3 DNA sequence: TGCGCCAGCAGTATACAGCAACCCGAGGGATATGGCTACACCTTC. The gene calls are TRBV5-1 and TRBJ1-2, with D unresolved. There are 15 residues in the CDR3. Trimming removed 5 bases from V and 5 bases from J, with 19 bases in between. From germline, CDR1 is SGHRS and CDR2 YFSETQ.

The V call is TRBV4-1, the J call TRBJ1-6; TRBD1 matches 7 bases. In germline, CDR1 is MGHRA, CDR2 YSYEKL. The CDR3 has 16 amino acids. V lost 2 bases, J lost 5 bases, and 6 bases stayed unmatched. CDR3 bases: TGCGCCAGCAGCCAAACCGGGACAGTAAATAATTCACCCCTCCACTTT. Translating gives CASSQTGTVNNSPLHF.

The chain combines TRBV7-2 with TRBJ2-5; the D gene is possibly TRBD2 (7 bases). The V and J ends lost 3 bases and 5 bases respectively, with 13 bases between them. The CDR3 runs 14 residues. Germline assignment: CDR1 SGHTA and CDR2 FQGNSA. The CDR3, as DNA: TGTGCCAGCAGCTTGTTGGGGGGGCAGGAGACCCAGTACTTC. It yields the protein CASSLLGGQETQYF.

In its sample, this clone was seen a few times. CDR3 nucleotides: TGTGCCAGCAGTACCCCGGGGGGGAGCAATCAGCCCCAGCATTTT. Translating gives CASSTPGGSNQPQHF. The V call is TRBV28, the J call TRBJ1-5; possibly TRBD1 for D (5 bases). Trimming cost V 5 bases and J 1 base, with 12 bases left between them. Per germline, CDR1 MDHEN and CDR2 SYDVKM. CDR3 length equals 15 residues. The full variable domain, with the rest looked up from reference TRBV28 and TRBJ1-5, is DVKVTQSSRYLVKRTGEKVFLECVQDMDHENMFWYRQDPGLGLRLIYFSYDVKMKEKGDIPEGYSVSREKKERFSLILESASTNQTSMYLCASSTPGGSNQPQHFGDGTRLSIL.

The J gene is TRBJ2-7, the V gene TRBV4-1, with D possibly matching TRBD1 (6 bases). Trimming took 4 bases from V and 7 from J, leaving 14 bases between them. Germline CDR1 MGHRA, CDR2 YSYEKL. The CDR3 extends over 13 amino acids. The CDR3, as DNA: TGCGCCAGCAGCCTCCGGACAGTGCAAGAGCAGTACTTC. It encodes CASSLRTVQEQYF.

J is TRBJ2-1 and V is TRBV4-3, with 9 bases identical to TRBD2. The germline CDR1 and CDR2 sequences are LGHNA and YSLEER. The CDR3 runs 17 residues. V shed 5 bases and J 7 bases; nucleotides not matched to a gene: 15. CDR3 sequence: CASSSSPGSGSRNEQFF. The CDR3 nucleotides read TGCGCCAGCAGCTCCAGCCCGGGTAGCGGGAGTAGGAATGAGCAGTTCTTC.

The rearrangement joins TRBV5-6 to TRBJ2-5, with D possibly TRBD2 on 6 matching bases. Looked up from germline, CDR1 is SGHDT and CDR2 is YYEEEE. The CDR3 contains 14 residues. The V gene lost 4 bases and the J gene lost 7 bases, with 17 bases spanning the gap. The CDR3 region has the DNA TGTGCCAGCAGCCGCGGGACCGAACTGGGGACCCAGTACTTC. It specifies CASSRGTELGTQYF.

This clone was seen only once. The rearrangement uses TRBV2 and TRBJ2-1, with D possibly matching TRBD1 (7 bases). Germline V gene sequence: CDR1 SNHLY, CDR2 FYNNEI. The CDR3 is 15 residues long. V lost 1 base to trimming and J lost 6 bases, with 13 bases between them. The CDR3 is CASSEGQGGSNEQFF. Written as DNA, the CDR3 is TGTGCCAGCAGTGAAGGACAGGGAGGAAGCAATGAGCAGTTCTTC.

V usage is TRBV6-1 and J usage is TRBJ1-6; D gene uncertain. The CDR3 has 14 amino acids. The germline V gene has CDR1 MNHNS and CDR2 SASEGT. Between the trimmed V and J ends, which lost 6 bases and 5 bases, there was a span of 11 bases. This CDR3 is CASSTFIDNSPLHF. In DNA form, the CDR3 reads TGTGCCAGCAGCACTTTCATTGATAATTCACCCCTCCACTTT.

The V call is TRBV7-9, the J call TRBJ2-3, with D unresolved. Germline CDR1 and CDR2: SEHNR and FQNEAQ (reference sequence). The V end was cut by 2 bases, the J end by 1 base, with 7 bases between. This CDR3 is 14 amino acids long. CDR3 loop: CASSLRQGTDTQYF. Here the CDR3 DNA reads TGTGCCAGCAGCTTAAGGCAGGGCACAGATACGCAGTATTTT.

The V gene is TRBV7-3, the J gene TRBJ1-1, with 7 bases fitting TRBD1. Germline V gives CDR1 SGHTA, CDR2 FQGTGA. J was trimmed by 8 bases and V by 2 bases; bases with no gene match: 5. The CDR3 runs 13 residues. The CDR3 loop reads CASSLGHRGEAFF. CDR3 sequence (DNA): TGTGCCAGCAGCTTAGGTCACAGGGGCGAAGCTTTCTTT.

The chain uses TRBV5-6 and TRBJ2-5; 7 nucleotides align to TRBD1. CDR1 is SGHDT and CDR2 is YYEEEE in the germline V gene. The CDR3 spans 15 residues. Trimming at V came to 2 bases and at J to 0 bases, leaving 4 bases not matched to a gene. The CDR3 coding sequence is TGTGCCAGCAGCTTATTGGGACAGTACCAAGAGACCCAGTACTTC. This encodes CASSLLGQYQETQYF.

The rearrangement links TRBV11-2 to TRBJ1-1, with D hard to call. There are 14 residues in the CDR3. Germline V gives CDR1 SGHAT, CDR2 FQNNGV. V was pared by 3 bases and J by 1 base, with 9 bases between. The CDR3 loop reads CASSFGGWNTEAFF. The CDR3, as DNA: TGTGCCAGCAGCTTCGGCGGGTGGAACACTGAAGCTTTCTTT.

The rearrangement links TRBV7-8 to TRBJ1-5; TRBD1 is a possible D gene (5 bases). The CDR3 is 15 amino acids. Germline V gives CDR1 SGHVS, CDR2 FQNEAQ. V gave up 5 bases and J gave up 7 bases, with 18 bases separating them. CDR3 protein: CASSQKGSGTQPQHF. As DNA, the CDR3 is TGTGCCAGCAGCCAAAAGGGGTCGGGCACCCAGCCCCAGCATTTT.